This T cell receptor beta chain is drawn from a study of shared clonotypes between healthy human individuals. Investigators spread the genomic DNA of each subset evenly over several immunoSEQ plates. The repertoire was sequenced with immunoSEQ multiplex PCR; TCRdb's copy has only in-frame clones and lacks some. The repertoire consists of 2 million to 2.5 million clones, with 85% to 95% occurring once and the leading ten covering 0.37%. About this clone: The same CDR3 can be traced to other DNA sequences in this sample.

The sample consisted of naive CD4+ T cells from PBMCs. As to subset: CD45RA+ positively selected. The TCR comes from a man younger than 35 in good health. Some clones in this sample may be carry-over from other donors' samples.

CDR3 protein: CASSQGSQETQYF. CDR3 coding DNA: TGTGCCAGCTCACAAGGCAGTCAAGAGACCCAGTACTTC. The V call is TRBV18, the J call TRBJ2-5; D is uncertain. The germline V gene has CDR1 KGHSH and CDR2 LQKENI. Between the trimmed V and J ends, which lost 4 bases and 2 bases, there was a span of 8 bases. This CDR3 is built from 13 residues.